Included here is one T cell receptor beta chain sequence, with context. Per the germline V gene, CDR1 is SGDLS and CDR2 is YYNGEE. The CDR3 length is 16 residues. Between the trimmed V and J ends, which lost 5 bases and 6 bases, there was a span of 22 bases. The data were obtained in a study of shared clonotypes between healthy human individuals. About the research overall: For every donor, three CD4 naive, three CD4 memory, two CD8 naive and one CD8 memory plates were used.

Authors' data handling: ImmunoSEQ gave junction-only sequences without quality scores, so filtering differed. TCRdb's table, derived via immunoSEQ multiplex PCR, lists solely in-frame clones and lacks some. V, J and clone size were drawn from that table, and D and trimming were deduced from the DNA. The table records fewer than 1.8 million clones, approximately 98.5% of them present only once. Sequenced material: naive CD4+ T cells sorted from blood. Subset in this sample: CD45RA+ positively selected. This receptor was identified in a man under 40 in good health. The rearrangement uses TRBV9 and TRBJ2-3, with D tentatively TRBD1 or TRBD2 (5 bases each). CDR3 amino acids: CASSLFDGTPGDTQYF. CDR3 in DNA: TGTGCCAGCAGTCTTTTTGACGGGACCCCCGGGGATACGCAGTATTTT.